The clone carrying this T cell receptor beta chain was counted between two and nine times. The record originates from a study of glioma-infiltrating T cells. Study context: Before surgery, glioma patients received dexamethasone for at most six days.

This CDR3 has 16 amino acids. CDR1 and CDR2 (germline): LGHNA, YSLEER. V lost 4 bases and J 2 bases, leaving 15 bases between the germline ends. Amplification of TCR alpha and beta CDR3 regions from RNA used iRepertoire nested multiplex PCR. TCRdb reprocessed the multiplex PCR reads via MiXCR and lists one record per CDR3 protein. The profile shows more than 350,000 distinct CDR3 sequences, around 45% of them singletons. The chain is built from TRBV4-3 and TRBJ2-1; D remains unclear. The TCR was taken from a human donor with low-grade glioma or glioblastoma, undergoing nonglioma brain surgery, or in good health (not recorded which). Material: glioma tissue, nonneoplastic brain tissue, or PBMCs (not recorded which). The CDR3 DNA follows: TGCGCCAGCAGCCGCGGCCAAGACCTAGCCTACAATGAGCAGTTCTTC. It is translated as CASSRGQDLAYNEQFF.